The rows below give T cell receptor beta chains drawn from one sample of a study of blood T cells in healthy people across ages. MiXCR was run by TCRdb on the 5' RACE reads, yielding one entry per CDR3 protein. The table has 850,000 to 950,000 distinct CDR3 sequences, 25% to 30% seen once. Sequencing was performed on blood. The receptors here all came from a woman of 80 years or more in good health. CDR3s include the opening cysteine and the closing phenylalanine or tryptophan. D genes are given only for firm matches. Expanded clones get a size class; other rows say once, few or many, or leave the size out.

J gene: TRBJ2-5; clone size: many; D gene: TRBD1; V gene: TRBV7-2; CDR3 DNA: TGTGCCAGCAGCTCCCTTGGACAGGGAATTGAGACCCAGTACTTC; CDR3 protein: CASSSLGQGIETQYF
J gene: TRBJ2-1; clone size: many; D gene: TRBD2; V gene: TRBV10-3; CDR3 DNA: TGTGCCAGACTAGCGTCCCCGCTTAAGCATGAGCAGTTCTTC; CDR3 protein: CARLASPLKHEQFF
J gene: TRBJ1-2; clone size: -; D gene: -; V gene: TRBV5-1; CDR3 DNA: TGCGCCAGCAGCGCCCCGACTACCTATGGCTACACCTTC; CDR3 protein: CASSAPTTYGYTF
J gene: TRBJ2-3; clone size: -; D gene: TRBD2; V gene: TRBV19; CDR3 DNA: TGTGCCAGTACCCTGGAACTAGCGGGGGGAGCAGATACGCAGTATTTT; CDR3 protein: CASTLELAGGADTQYF
J gene: TRBJ1-6; clone size: -; D gene: TRBD1; V gene: TRBV7-2; CDR3 DNA: TGTGCCAGCAGCTCGCGACAGGGGGAAGATTCACCCCTCCACTTT; CDR3 protein: CASSSRQGEDSPLHF
J gene: TRBJ1-2; clone size: many; D gene: -; V gene: TRBV12-3/TRBV12-4; CDR3 DNA: TGTGCCAGCAGTTTAGTTCAGGAATCCGGCTACACCTTC; CDR3 protein: CASSLVQESGYTF
J gene: TRBJ2-7; clone size: -; D gene: TRBD1; V gene: TRBV6-5; CDR3 DNA: TGTGCCAGCAGTTGCCGGGACAGGGGAGCCTACGAGCAGTACTTC; CDR3 protein: CASSCRDRGAYEQYF
J gene: TRBJ2-2; clone size: many; D gene: -; V gene: TRBV4-1; CDR3 DNA: TGCGCCAGCAGCCACGTTCTGCCTCGGCGGTTGATGGGGGAGCTGTTTTTT; CDR3 protein: CASSHVLPRRLMGELFF
J gene: TRBJ1-4; clone size: -; D gene: TRBD1; V gene: TRBV18; CDR3 DNA: TGTGCCAGCTCACAACAGGGGGCAAGTGAAATACTGTTTTTT; CDR3 protein: CASSQQGASEILFF
J gene: TRBJ1-1; clone size: few; D gene: TRBD1; V gene: TRBV7-9; CDR3 DNA: TGTGCCAGCAGCTTTTCAGGGGGAGTCACTGAAGCTTTCTTT; CDR3 protein: CASSFSGGVTEAFF
J gene: TRBJ1-2; clone size: -; D gene: -; V gene: TRBV5-1; CDR3 DNA: TGCGCCAGCAGCTTGGATTACAGTAACTATGGCTACACCTTC; CDR3 protein: CASSLDYSNYGYTF
J gene: TRBJ2-1; clone size: many; D gene: -; V gene: TRBV9; CDR3 DNA: TGTGCCAGCAGCGTAGACTACCCTTCCTACAATGAGCAGTTCTTC; CDR3 protein: CASSVDYPSYNEQFF
J gene: TRBJ2-7; clone size: -; D gene: -; V gene: TRBV20-1; CDR3 DNA: TGCAGTGCTAGCCCCTACGACAGGGTCAGGGGGGGTGAGCAGTACTTC; CDR3 protein: CSASPYDRVRGGEQYF
J gene: TRBJ1-2; clone size: many; D gene: TRBD1; V gene: TRBV20-1; CDR3 DNA: TGCAGTGCTAGGGACAGGGCGTGGGGCTACACCTTC; CDR3 protein: CSARDRAWGYTF
J gene: TRBJ1-2; clone size: -; D gene: TRBD1; V gene: TRBV20-1; CDR3 DNA: TGCAGTGCTAGCAGGGGGCGGGACGGCTACACCTTC; CDR3 protein: CSASRGRDGYTF
J gene: TRBJ1-4; clone size: -; D gene: -; V gene: TRBV7-9; CDR3 DNA: TGTGCCAGCAGAAAATCGGGGCAGGGTAATGAAAAACTGTTTTTT; CDR3 protein: CASRKSGQGNEKLFF
J gene: TRBJ2-1; clone size: many; D gene: TRBD1; V gene: TRBV12-3/TRBV12-4; CDR3 DNA: TGTGCCAGCAGTGGGACAGGGGGTTACAATGAGCAGTTCTTC; CDR3 protein: CASSGTGGYNEQFF
J gene: TRBJ1-2; clone size: many; D gene: TRBD1; V gene: TRBV9; CDR3 DNA: TGTGCCAGCAGCGTAGGACCGGGACAGCAGTATGGCTACACCTTC; CDR3 protein: CASSVGPGQQYGYTF
J gene: TRBJ1-2; clone size: few; D gene: -; V gene: TRBV19; CDR3 DNA: TGTGCCAGTAGTACCCACGGGTTTGATGGCTACACCTTC; CDR3 protein: CASSTHGFDGYTF
J gene: TRBJ1-6; clone size: -; D gene: -; V gene: TRBV7-8; CDR3 DNA: TGTGCCAGCAGCCCGAGACAGGCTACCGCCGGTTCACCCCTCCACTTT; CDR3 protein: CASSPRQATAGSPLHF
J gene: TRBJ2-1; clone size: -; D gene: -; V gene: TRBV20-1; CDR3 DNA: TGCAGTGCTAGAGACGATAAGCCCTACAATGAGCAGTTCTTC; CDR3 protein: CSARDDKPYNEQFF
J gene: TRBJ2-3; clone size: -; D gene: -; V gene: TRBV28; CDR3 DNA: TGTGCCAGCAGTCCATACCCCCTAATTGAGAGCACAGATACGCAGTATTTT; CDR3 protein: CASSPYPLIESTDTQYF
J gene: TRBJ1-6; clone size: many; D gene: TRBD1; V gene: TRBV27; CDR3 DNA: TGTGCCAGCAGTTTTACGGGACAGCTAAATAATTCACCCCTCCACTTT; CDR3 protein: CASSFTGQLNNSPLHF
J gene: TRBJ1-1; clone size: -; D gene: TRBD1; V gene: TRBV5-6; CDR3 DNA: TGTGCCAGCAGCCAAGACAGGGGATGGACTGGAGCTTTCTTT; CDR3 protein: CASSQDRGWTGAFF
J gene: TRBJ2-5; clone size: many; D gene: -; V gene: TRBV7-6; CDR3 DNA: TGTGCCAGCAGCTTTGTAGGAAAACAACTCCAAGAGACCCAGTACTTC; CDR3 protein: CASSFVGKQLQETQYF
J gene: TRBJ2-7; clone size: many; D gene: -; V gene: TRBV2; CDR3 DNA: TGTGCCAGCATGCGGTCTCAATACGGCGAGCAGTACTTC; CDR3 protein: CASMRSQYGEQYF